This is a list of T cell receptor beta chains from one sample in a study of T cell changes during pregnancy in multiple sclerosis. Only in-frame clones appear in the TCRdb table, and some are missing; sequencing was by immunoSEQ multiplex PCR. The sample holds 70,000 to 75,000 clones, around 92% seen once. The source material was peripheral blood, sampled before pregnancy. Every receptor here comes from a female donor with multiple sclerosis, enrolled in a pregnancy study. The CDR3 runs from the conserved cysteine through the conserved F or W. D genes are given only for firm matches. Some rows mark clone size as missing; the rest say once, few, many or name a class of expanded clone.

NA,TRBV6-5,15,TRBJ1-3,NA,TGTGCCAGCCAAGAGTCGGGATTCTCTGGAAACACCATATATTTT,CASQESGFSGNTIYF
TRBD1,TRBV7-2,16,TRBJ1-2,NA,TGTGCCACCAGTAGTTACACAGGGGCGAAGGGCTATGGCTACACCTTC,CATSSYTGAKGYGYTF
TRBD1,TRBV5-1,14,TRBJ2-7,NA,TGCGCCAGCAGCCAAAGGACAGGGTCAGGCGAGCAGTACTTC,CASSQRTGSGEQYF
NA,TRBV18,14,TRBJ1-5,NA,TGTGCCAGCTCAGATTCACAGGTGAATCAGCCCCAGCATTTT,CASSDSQVNQPQHF
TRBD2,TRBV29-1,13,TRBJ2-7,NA,TGCAGCGTAATCGATCCCGGGAGGTACGAGCAGTACTTC,CSVIDPGRYEQYF
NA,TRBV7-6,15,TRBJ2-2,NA,TGTGCCAGCAGCTTAGCGAACAAGAACACCGGGGAGCTGTTTTTT,CASSLANKNTGELFF
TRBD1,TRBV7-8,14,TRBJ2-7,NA,TGTGCCAGCAGCACCGGGACAGGGGGCCTCGAGCAGTACTTC,CASSTGTGGLEQYF
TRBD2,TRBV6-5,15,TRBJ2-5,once,TGTGCCAGCAGTTACTCGACTAGCGGGAGGGAGACCCAGTACTTC,CASSYSTSGRETQYF
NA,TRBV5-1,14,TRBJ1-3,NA,TGCGCCAGCAGCGAAGGAGGGGCTGGAAACACCATATATTTT,CASSEGGAGNTIYF
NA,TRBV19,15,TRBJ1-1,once,TGTGCCAGTAGTAGCCGGGTTATGGCGAACACTGAAGCTTTCTTT,CASSSRVMANTEAFF
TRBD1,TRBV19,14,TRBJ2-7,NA,TGTGCCAGTAGTAGGACGGGACAGAGCTACGAGCAGTACTTC,CASSRTGQSYEQYF
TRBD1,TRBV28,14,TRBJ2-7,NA,TGTGCCAGCAGTTTAGCCAGGGGGATCTACGAGCAGTACTTC,CASSLARGIYEQYF
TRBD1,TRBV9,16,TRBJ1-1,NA,TGTGCCAGCAGCGCCCGGACAGGAGATAAGAACACTGAAGCTTTCTTT,CASSARTGDKNTEAFF
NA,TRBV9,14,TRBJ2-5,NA,TGTGCCAGCAGCGCCCTGGGCAGAGAGGAGACCCAGTACTTC,CASSALGREETQYF
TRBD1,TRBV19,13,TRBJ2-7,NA,TGTGCCAGTAGTAGGGACAGCTCCTACGAGCAGTACTTC,CASSRDSSYEQYF
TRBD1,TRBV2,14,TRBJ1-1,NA,TGTGCCAGCAGTATCCGGGACAGGAACACTGAAGCTTTCTTT,CASSIRDRNTEAFF
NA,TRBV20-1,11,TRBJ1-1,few,TGCAGTGCTAGTTTCGTCGTTGAAGCTTTCTTT,CSASFVVEAFF
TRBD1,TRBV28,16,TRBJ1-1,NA,TGTGCCAGCAGACCCTCTTACAGGGGCCCGAACACTGAAGCTTTCTTT,CASRPSYRGPNTEAFF
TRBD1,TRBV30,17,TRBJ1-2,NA,TGTGCCTGGTCGTATCGGGACAGGGGAACGGTTCGCGATGGCTACACCTTC,CAWSYRDRGTVRDGYTF
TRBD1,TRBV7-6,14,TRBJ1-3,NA,TGTGCCAGCAGCCCGGGGACAGTAGGAAACACCATATATTTT,CASSPGTVGNTIYF
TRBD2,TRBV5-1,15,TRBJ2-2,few,TGCGCCAGCAGCTTGGCTACTAGCGGGACCGGGGAGCTGTTTTTT,CASSLATSGTGELFF
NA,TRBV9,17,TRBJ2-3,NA,TGTGCCAGCAGCGTAGCTAGAGGCAGGGGTGGTGCAGATACGCAGTATTTT,CASSVARGRGGADTQYF
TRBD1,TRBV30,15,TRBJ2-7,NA,TGTGCCTGGAGTACTAGGGGGCGTCGGTCCTACGAGCAGTACTTC,CAWSTRGRRSYEQYF
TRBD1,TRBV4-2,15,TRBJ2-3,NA,TGTGCCAGCAGCCAAGCCACGGGACAGGCGAATACGCAGTATTTT,CASSQATGQANTQYF
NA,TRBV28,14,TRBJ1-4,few,TGTGCCAGCAGCCGGAGGGACTCTAATGAAAAACTGTTTTTT,CASSRRDSNEKLFF
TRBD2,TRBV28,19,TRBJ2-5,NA,TGTGCCAGCAGTTTCCTTTTTATCGGGACTAGCGGAGAAGGGGGGACCCAGTACTTC,CASSFLFIGTSGEGGTQYF
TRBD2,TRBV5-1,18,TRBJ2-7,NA,TGCGCCAGCAGCTTGCTAACGGGACTAGCGGGGAGCTCCTACGAGCAGTACTTC,CASSLLTGLAGSSYEQYF
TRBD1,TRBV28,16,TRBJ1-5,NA,TGTGCCAGCAGTTTAACTACGGGACAGCAAAATCAGCCCCAGCATTTT,CASSLTTGQQNQPQHF
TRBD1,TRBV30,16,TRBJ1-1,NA,TGTGCCTGGAGCGATAACAGGGGGAGCTCCAACACTGAAGCTTTCTTT,CAWSDNRGSSNTEAFF
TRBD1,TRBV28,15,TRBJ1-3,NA,TGTGCCAGCAGAACGGACAGGAACTCTGGAAACACCATATATTTT,CASRTDRNSGNTIYF
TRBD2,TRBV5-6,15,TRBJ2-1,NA,TGTGCCAGCAGCTCCGGACTAGCGAGAGGGTGGGAGCAGTTCTTC,CASSSGLARGWEQFF
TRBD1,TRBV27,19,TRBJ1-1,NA,TGTGCCAGCAGTTCGACAGGGGGTAATTTTCTAAATTTCAACACTGAAGCTTTCTTT,CASSSTGGNFLNFNTEAFF